These 3 T cell receptor beta chains were all obtained from the same sample, sequenced in a study of regulatory T cells in long-lasting Graves disease listed by TCRdb under 2021. The library came from multiplex PCR. The instrument given in TCRdb is Illumina HiSeq 4000. TCR beta libraries were built with iRepertoire HTBI primers and Arm-PCR amplification of CDR3 regions. Using fastp trimming at Q25 and MiXCR clonotype assembly, TCRdb reanalyzed the public sequencing data and kept in-frame beta chains. Every entry covers one CDR3 protein and lists the most common genes and DNA from its rows. This sample has about 420,000 distinct CDR3 sequences in its table, and about 16% of those were observed once. 20% to 25% of the sample lies in the top ten. Sample time point, as interpreted from the label and publication: newly diagnosed GD, antithyroid drugs for less than 3 months. For both TCR sequencing and RNA sequencing, RNA was extracted from PBMCs in TRIzol.

These data are also associated with another study on T cells in Graves' hyperthyroidism and ophthalmopathy.

The source was peripheral blood mononuclear cells (PBMCs), collected at new diagnosis, from a patient treated with antithyroid drugs. The receptors were sampled from a woman younger than 35 with Graves disease. Donor details come from another sample of the same person, matched by shared clones.

The chain combines TRBV18 with TRBJ2-7, with D maybe TRBD2 (5 bases). V was trimmed by 2 bases and J by 5 bases, leaving 10 bases between them. The CDR3 extends over 13 amino acids. Germline CDR1 KGHSH, CDR2 LQKENI. Written as DNA, the CDR3 is TGTGCCAGCTCACCATTTCGACTAAACGAGCAGTACTTC. Translation: CASSPFRLNEQYF.

The table lists this clonotype with many counts. This rearrangement joins TRBV7-2 to TRBJ2-1; the D is unclear. V gave up 1 base and J gave up 2 bases, with 12 bases separating them. The CDR3 has 16 amino acids. The germline CDR1 and CDR2 sequences are SGHTA and FQGNSA. This CDR3 is CASSLDRVPPYNEQFF. The CDR3 DNA sequence: TGTGCCAGCAGCTTAGACCGGGTCCCTCCCTACAATGAGCAGTTCTTC.

The genes are TRBV4-1 and TRBJ1-3; D remains ambiguous. The length of the CDR3 is 16 residues. The V gene's germline CDR1 is MGHRA and CDR2 YSYEKL. V was shortened by 2 bases and J by 0 bases, with 11 bases between the two germline ends. CDR3 DNA: TGCGCCAGCAGCCAACACCTGGGATTCTCTGGAAACACCATATATTTT. It specifies CASSQHLGFSGNTIYF.